This T cell receptor (beta chain) was recorded in a study of shared T cell receptors in the human thymus. Assay used: immunoSEQ multiplex PCR; TCRdb lists only in-frame clones, some missing. The table lists around 67,000 clones, more than 90% of them singletons. This CDR3 has 18 amino acids. V lost 0 bases and J lost 8; bases outside the gene matches: 13. Germline V CDR1 and CDR2: SGHVS, FQNEAQ. The receptor was derived from a human donor. This chain links TRBV7-8 with TRBJ1-3; 10 bases line up with TRBD1. The sample consisted of thymocytes. This CDR3 is CASSLARPGTGVLDTIYF. The CDR3 DNA is TGTGCCAGCAGCTTAGCGCGCCCCGGGACAGGGGTATTGGACACCATATATTTT.